A single TCR beta chain is shown here with its context. The antigen is undetermined. The germline gene is not matched at one end of the junction; a read error may be the cause. This entry belongs to a study of cytomegalovirus exposure and HLA in healthy donors. Study results and caveats: Later on, an analysis showed TCR association rates differing by HLA locus, with DRB1 the most and HLA-C the fewest. A later analysis appeared to link common viral pathogens to several of the most significant clusters. Serostatus for CMV was the only available immune exposure information.

Researchers ran the PCR with 60 Vbeta and 13 Jbeta primers. Here immunoSEQ multiplex PCR was the method, and the copy in TCRdb shows in-frame clones only, minus some. The data show 200,000 or so clones, approximately 85% seen once. CDR1 SNHLY and CDR2 FYNNEI come from the germline V gene. The CDR3 contains 14 residues. The sequence derives from a woman between 50 and 59 years old in good health and CMV-seropositive. Sequenced material: PBMCs. The chain combines TRBV2 with TRBJ2-6; TRBD1 is a possible D gene (5 bases). CDR3: CASRGHSGANGLTF. The CDR3 region has the DNA TGTGCCAGCAGAGGACACTCTGGGGCCAACGGCCTGACTTTC.